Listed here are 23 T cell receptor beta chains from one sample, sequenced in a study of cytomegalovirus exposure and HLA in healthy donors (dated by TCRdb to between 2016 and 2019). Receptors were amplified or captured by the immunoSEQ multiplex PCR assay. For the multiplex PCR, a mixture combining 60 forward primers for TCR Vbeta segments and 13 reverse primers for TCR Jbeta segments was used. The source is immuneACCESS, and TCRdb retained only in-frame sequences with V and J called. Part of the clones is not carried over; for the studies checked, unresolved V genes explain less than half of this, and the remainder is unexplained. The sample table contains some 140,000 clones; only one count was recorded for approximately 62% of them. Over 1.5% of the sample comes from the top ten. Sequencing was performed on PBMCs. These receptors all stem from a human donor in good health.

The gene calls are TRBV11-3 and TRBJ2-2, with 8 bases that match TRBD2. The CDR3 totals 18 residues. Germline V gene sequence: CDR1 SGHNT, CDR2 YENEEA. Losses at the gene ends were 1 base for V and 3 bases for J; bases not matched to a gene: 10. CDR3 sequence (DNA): TGTGCCAGCAGCTTAGGGGGAGGTAGCGGGAAATACACCGGGGAGCTGTTTTTT. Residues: CASSLGGGSGKYTGELFF.

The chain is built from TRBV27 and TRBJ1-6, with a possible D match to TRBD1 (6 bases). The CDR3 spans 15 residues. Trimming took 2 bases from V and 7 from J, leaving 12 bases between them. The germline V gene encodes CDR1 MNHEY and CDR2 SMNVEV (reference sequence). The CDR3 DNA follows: TGTGCCAGCAGTTTAGGGGGGGCGGTAAATTCACCCCTCCACTTT. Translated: CASSLGGAVNSPLHF.

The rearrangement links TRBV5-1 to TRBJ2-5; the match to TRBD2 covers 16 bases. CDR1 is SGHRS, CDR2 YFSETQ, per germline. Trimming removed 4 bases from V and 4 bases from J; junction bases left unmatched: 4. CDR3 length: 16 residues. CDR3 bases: TGCGCCAGCAGCACGGGGACTAGCGGGAGGGGAGAGACCCAGTACTTC. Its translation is CASSTGTSGRGETQYF.

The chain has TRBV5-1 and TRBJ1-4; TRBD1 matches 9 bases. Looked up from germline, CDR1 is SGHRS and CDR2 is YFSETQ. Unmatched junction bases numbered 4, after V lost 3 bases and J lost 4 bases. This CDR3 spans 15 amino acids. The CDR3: CASSSGTGLNEKLFF. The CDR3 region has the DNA TGCGCCAGCAGCTCCGGGACAGGGCTTAATGAAAAACTGTTTTTT. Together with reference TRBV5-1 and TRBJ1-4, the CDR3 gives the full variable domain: KAGVTQTPRYLIKTRGQQVTLSCSPISGHRSVSWYQQTPGQGLQFLFEYFSETQRNKGNFPGRFSGRQFSNSRSEMNVSTLELGDSALYLCASSSGTGLNEKLFFGSGTQLSVL.

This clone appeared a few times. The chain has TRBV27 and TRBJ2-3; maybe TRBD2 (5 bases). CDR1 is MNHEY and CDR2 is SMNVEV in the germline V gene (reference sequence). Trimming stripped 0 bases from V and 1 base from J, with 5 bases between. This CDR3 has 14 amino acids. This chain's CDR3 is CASSLSRGTDTQYF. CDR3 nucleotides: TGTGCCAGCAGTTTATCGCGGGGCACAGATACGCAGTATTTT.

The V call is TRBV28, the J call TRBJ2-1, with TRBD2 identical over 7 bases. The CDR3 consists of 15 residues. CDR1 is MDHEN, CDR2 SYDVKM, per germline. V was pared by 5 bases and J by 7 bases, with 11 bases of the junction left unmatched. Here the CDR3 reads CASSPLLGRANEQFF. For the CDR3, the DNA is TGTGCCAGCAGTCCCCTCTTGGGGAGGGCTAATGAGCAGTTCTTC.

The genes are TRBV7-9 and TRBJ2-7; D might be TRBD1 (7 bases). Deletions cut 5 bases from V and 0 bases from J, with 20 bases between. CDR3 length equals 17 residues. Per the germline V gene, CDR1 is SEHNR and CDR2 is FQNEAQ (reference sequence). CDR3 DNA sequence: TGTGCCAGCAGCCCGGCCCAGGGGGAGGCGAGCTCCTACGAGCAGTACTTC. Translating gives CASSPAQGEASSYEQYF.

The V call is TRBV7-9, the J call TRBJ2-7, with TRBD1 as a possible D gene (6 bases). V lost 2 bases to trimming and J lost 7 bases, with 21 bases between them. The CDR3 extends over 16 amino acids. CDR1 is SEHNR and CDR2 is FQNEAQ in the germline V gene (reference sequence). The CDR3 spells CASSLTTTGQVREQYF. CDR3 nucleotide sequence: TGTGCCAGCAGCTTAACCACTACGGGACAAGTGCGGGAGCAGTACTTC.

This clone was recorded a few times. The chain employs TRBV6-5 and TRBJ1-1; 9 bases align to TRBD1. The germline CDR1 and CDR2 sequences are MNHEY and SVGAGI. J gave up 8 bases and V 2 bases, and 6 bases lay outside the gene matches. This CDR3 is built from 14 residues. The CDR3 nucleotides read TGTGCCAGCAGTTACCCTGCCGGGACAGGGGAAGCTTTCTTT. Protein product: CASSYPAGTGEAFF.

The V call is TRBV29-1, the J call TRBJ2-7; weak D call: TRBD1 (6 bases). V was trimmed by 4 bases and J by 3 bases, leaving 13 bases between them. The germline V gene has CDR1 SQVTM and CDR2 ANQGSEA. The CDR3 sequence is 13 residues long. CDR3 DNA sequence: TGCAGCGTTGCTTGGACAGCCAACTACGAGCAGTACTTC. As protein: CSVAWTANYEQYF.

The CDR3 bases are TGTGCCAGCAGTCCCGACATAAGGAATGAAAAACTGTTTTTT. It translates to CASSPDIRNEKLFF. The chain recombines TRBV28 with TRBJ1-4, with D hard to call. Trimming shortened V by 5 bases and J by 5 bases, and 12 bases separated the two germline ends. Germline CDR1 and CDR2: MDHEN and SYDVKM. There are 14 residues in the CDR3.

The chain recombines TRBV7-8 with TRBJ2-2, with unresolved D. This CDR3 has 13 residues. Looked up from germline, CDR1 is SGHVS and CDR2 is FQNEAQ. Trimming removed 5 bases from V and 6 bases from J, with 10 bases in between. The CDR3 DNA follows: TGTGCCAGCAGCCCACGGTATTCCGGGGAGCTGTTTTTT. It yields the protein CASSPRYSGELFF.

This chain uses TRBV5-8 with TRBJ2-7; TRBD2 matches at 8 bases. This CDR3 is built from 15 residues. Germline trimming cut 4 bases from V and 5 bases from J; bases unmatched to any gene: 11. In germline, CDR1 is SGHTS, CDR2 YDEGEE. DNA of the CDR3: TGTGCCAGCAGCCTACCGGGACTAGGGGTCCACGAGCAGTACTTC. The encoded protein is CASSLPGLGVHEQYF.

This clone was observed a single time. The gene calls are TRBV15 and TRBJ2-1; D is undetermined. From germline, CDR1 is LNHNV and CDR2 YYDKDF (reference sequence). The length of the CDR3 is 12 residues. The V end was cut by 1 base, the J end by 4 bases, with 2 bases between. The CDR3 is CATSRAYNEQFF. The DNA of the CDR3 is TGTGCCACCAGCAGAGCGTACAATGAGCAGTTCTTC. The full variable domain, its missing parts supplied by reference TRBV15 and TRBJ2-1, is DAMVIQNPRYQVTQFGKPVTLSCSQTLNHNVMYWYQQKSSQAPKLLFHYYDKDFNNEADTPDNFQSRRPNTSFCFLDIRSPGLGDTAMYLCATSRAYNEQFFGPGTRLTVL.

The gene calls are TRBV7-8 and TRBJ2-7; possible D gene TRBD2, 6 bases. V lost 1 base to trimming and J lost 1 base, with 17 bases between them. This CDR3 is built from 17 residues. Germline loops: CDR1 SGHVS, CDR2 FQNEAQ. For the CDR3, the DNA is TGTGCCAGCAGCTTAGTATGGTCTAGCGCCGAGTCCTACGAGCAGTACTTC. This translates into CASSLVWSSAESYEQYF.

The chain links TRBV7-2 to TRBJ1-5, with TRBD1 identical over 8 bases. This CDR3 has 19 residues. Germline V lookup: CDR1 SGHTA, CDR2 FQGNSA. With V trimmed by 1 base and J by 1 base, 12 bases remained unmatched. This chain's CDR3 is CASSLEYWQGAGSNQPQHF. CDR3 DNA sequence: TGTGCCAGCAGCTTAGAGTACTGGCAGGGGGCTGGAAGCAATCAGCCCCAGCATTTT.

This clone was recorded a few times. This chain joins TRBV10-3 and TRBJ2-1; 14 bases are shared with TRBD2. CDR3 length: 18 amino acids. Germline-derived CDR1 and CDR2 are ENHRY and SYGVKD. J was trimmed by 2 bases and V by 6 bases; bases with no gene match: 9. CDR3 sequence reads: CAIRTGTSGSHAYNEQFF. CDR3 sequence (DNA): TGTGCCATCAGGACCGGGACTAGCGGGAGTCATGCCTACAATGAGCAGTTCTTC.

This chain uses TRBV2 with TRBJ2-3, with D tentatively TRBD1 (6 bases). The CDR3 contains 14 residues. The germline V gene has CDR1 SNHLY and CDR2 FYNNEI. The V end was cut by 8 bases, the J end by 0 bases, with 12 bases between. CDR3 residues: CASAGQTSTDTQYF. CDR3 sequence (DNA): TGTGCCAGCGCCGGACAGACTAGCACAGATACGCAGTATTTT.

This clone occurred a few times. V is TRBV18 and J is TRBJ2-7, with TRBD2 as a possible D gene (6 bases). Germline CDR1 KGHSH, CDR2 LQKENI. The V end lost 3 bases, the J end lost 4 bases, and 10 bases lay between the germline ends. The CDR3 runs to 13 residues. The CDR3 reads CASSPGLSYEQYF. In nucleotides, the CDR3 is TGTGCCAGCTCACCCGGACTATCTTACGAGCAGTACTTC.

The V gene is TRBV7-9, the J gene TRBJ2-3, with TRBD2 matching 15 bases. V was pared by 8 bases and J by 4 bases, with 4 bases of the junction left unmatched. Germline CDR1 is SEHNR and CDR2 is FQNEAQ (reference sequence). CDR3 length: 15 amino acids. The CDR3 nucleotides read TGTGCCAGCGGGGGGACTAGCGGGAGGTCAGATACGCAGTATTTT. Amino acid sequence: CASGGTSGRSDTQYF.

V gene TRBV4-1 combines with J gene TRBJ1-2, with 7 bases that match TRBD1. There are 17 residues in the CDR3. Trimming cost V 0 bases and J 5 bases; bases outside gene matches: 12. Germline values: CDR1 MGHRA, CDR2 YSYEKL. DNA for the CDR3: TGCGCCAGCAGCCAAGAACGGGGGACAGCGCGGGCGTATGGCTACACCTTC. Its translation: CASSQERGTARAYGYTF.

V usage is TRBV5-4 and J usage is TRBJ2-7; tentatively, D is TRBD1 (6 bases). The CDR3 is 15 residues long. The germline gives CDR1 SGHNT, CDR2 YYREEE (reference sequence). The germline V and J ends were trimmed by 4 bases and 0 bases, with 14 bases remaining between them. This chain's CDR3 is CASSPSQGSSYEQYF. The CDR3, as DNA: TGTGCCAGCAGCCCAAGTCAGGGGAGCTCCTACGAGCAGTACTTC.

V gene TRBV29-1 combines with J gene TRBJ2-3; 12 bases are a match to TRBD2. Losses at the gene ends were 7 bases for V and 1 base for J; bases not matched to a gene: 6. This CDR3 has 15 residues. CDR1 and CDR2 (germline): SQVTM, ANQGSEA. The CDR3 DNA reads TGCAGCGCTAACGGACTAGCGGGACGCACAGATACGCAGTATTTT. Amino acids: CSANGLAGRTDTQYF.